This record covers a single T cell receptor beta chain. With baseline, cycle 4 day 1, and cycle 7 day 1 as timepoints, blood was sampled. Sequencing used immunoSEQ multiplex PCR; TCRdb keeps in-frame clones, though not all of them. The sample has some 140,000 clones, roughly 91% seen once. This sample was taken from a study of OX40 agonist ivuxolimab in advanced cancers. Per the germline V gene, CDR1 is LNHDA and CDR2 is SQIVND (reference sequence). V was cut by 1 base and J by 2 bases, with 5 bases left in between. There are 13 residues in the CDR3. The V call is TRBV19, the J call TRBJ1-2; D is ambiguous. The TCR originated in an adult with an advanced solid tumor such as melanoma, head and neck, liver or kidney cancer. Sequencing was performed on CD4+ or CD8+ T cells sorted from blood, taken in a trial of the OX40 agonist ivuxolimab. The CDR3 loop reads CASSIGGNYGYTF. The DNA of the CDR3 is TGTGCCAGTAGTATAGGAGGGAACTATGGCTACACCTTC.